The 5 T cell receptor beta chains in this list originate from one sample, sequenced in a study of cytomegalovirus exposure and HLA in healthy donors. Here immunoSEQ multiplex PCR was the method, and the copy in TCRdb shows in-frame clones only, minus some. The repertoire holds 92,000 or so clones, with approximately 96% as singletons. The specimen sequenced was PBMCs. These receptors all stem from a man aged 18 to 29 in good health and CMV-seronegative.

This clone was seen only once. This chain joins TRBV5-1 and TRBJ2-3; 7 bases are a match to TRBD2. J lost 0 bases, V lost 0 bases, and 7 bases had no gene match. From germline, CDR1 is SGHRS and CDR2 YFSETQ. The CDR3 has 17 residues. The CDR3 spells CASSLARLGLSTDTQYF. CDR3 sequence (DNA): TGCGCCAGCAGCTTGGCCAGGTTGGGACTAAGCACAGATACGCAGTATTTT.

V and J are TRBV27 and TRBJ2-5, with 13 bases aligning to TRBD2. Germline CDR1 MNHEY, CDR2 SMNVEV (reference sequence). This CDR3 contains 16 residues. J gave up 1 base and V 2 bases, and 1 base lay outside the gene matches. The CDR3, as DNA: TGTGCCAGCAGTTTACGGACTAGCGGGGGCCAAGAGACCCAGTACTTC. Protein: CASSLRTSGGQETQYF.

This rearrangement joins TRBV19 to TRBJ1-1; tentative D call: TRBD1 (6 bases). This CDR3 is 16 amino acids long. The germline V gene has CDR1 LNHDA and CDR2 SQIVND (reference sequence). Trimming removed 7 bases from V and 0 bases from J, with 18 bases in between. The CDR3 DNA is TGTGCCAGTAAGGGCGAGTCCGGACAGTTGAACACTGAAGCTTTCTTT. Protein product: CASKGESGQLNTEAFF.

The genes are TRBV5-1 and TRBJ2-7; 9 bases fit TRBD2. CDR1 is SGHRS, CDR2 YFSETQ, per germline. Unmatched junction bases numbered 3, after V lost 1 base and J lost 4 bases. This CDR3 has 14 residues. CDR3 sequence (DNA): TGCGCCAGCAGCTTGAGGACTAGCGTTTACGAGCAGTACTTC. Encoded protein: CASSLRTSVYEQYF.

CDR3 nucleotide sequence: TGTGCCAGCAGCTTAGTCAATAGTGAAGCTTTCTTT. It codes for CASSLVNSEAFF. The chain carries TRBV7-2 and TRBJ1-1; D remains unclear. This CDR3 is built from 12 residues. CDR1 SGHTA and CDR2 FQGNSA come from the germline V gene. The V and J ends lost 1 base and 7 bases respectively, with 7 bases between them.